This T cell receptor (beta chain) was recorded in a study of cytomegalovirus exposure and HLA in healthy donors. Whole-study results and caveats: With high specificity and sensitivity, the classifier reportedly diagnosed cytomegalovirus status. According to the study, 160 or so TCR beta chains were cytomegalovirus-associated. Specific recognition of CMV antigens was confirmed in vitro for a few chains (all CMV-associated).

The donors were part of the validation cohort, which consisted of over a hundred subjects and was separate from the first cohort of under 750 subjects. Worth noting for this clone: Its antigen is as yet unknown.

This table comes from immunoSEQ multiplex PCR, and its TCRdb copy is limited to in-frame clones, with some not included. The sample holds approximately 200,000 clones, around 80% seen once. The germline V gene has CDR1 MNHEY and CDR2 SMNVEV (reference sequence). This CDR3 is 16 amino acids long. The germline V and J ends were trimmed by 8 bases and 1 base, with 17 bases remaining between them. The origin of this receptor is a woman aged 30 to 39 in good health and CMV-seronegative. Sequenced material: PBMCs. V usage is TRBV27 and J usage is TRBJ1-4; a possible D gene is TRBD1 (6 bases). Here the CDR3 DNA reads TGTGCCAGCGGTCGAGACAGGTCCCTAACTAATGAAAAACTGTTTTTT. Amino acids: CASGRDRSLTNEKLFF.